Listed below are T cell receptor beta chains from one sample, sequenced in a study of cytomegalovirus exposure and HLA in healthy donors. The repertoire was sequenced with immunoSEQ multiplex PCR; TCRdb's copy has only in-frame clones and lacks some. Of around 120,000 clones in the sample, around 68% are singletons; the top ten hold 11%. The sequencing sample was made of PBMCs. The receptors stem from a woman in her forties or fifties in good health and CMV-seropositive. Both conserved end residues are part of each CDR3. Each record gives: CDR3 protein, CDR3 DNA, D gene, clone size, J gene, V gene. A D gene is named only where the DNA matches it firmly. Clone sizes are given selectively: once, few, many, or a class where the clone is expanded.

CASSRGTENTEAFF TGTGCCAGCAGCCGGGGGACAGAGAACACTGAAGCTTTCTTT TRBD1 few TRBJ1-1 TRBV7-9
CASSLNQGQETQYF TGTGCCAGCAGCTTGAACCAGGGCCAAGAGACCCAGTACTTC . . TRBJ2-5 TRBV11-2
CASSLEQGLDGYTF TGTGCCAGCAGCTTAGAACAGGGTTTAGATGGCTACACCTTC . . TRBJ1-2 TRBV7-8
CASSEQGWTGELFF TGTGCCAGCAGTGAACAGGGATGGACCGGGGAGCTGTTTTTT . . TRBJ2-2 TRBV2
CASSQEGPEGAGNTGELFF TGCGCCAGCAGCCAAGAAGGTCCGGAGGGGGCGGGAAACACCGGGGAGCTGTTTTTT . . TRBJ2-2 TRBV4-3
CAWSLPGTSGPYEQYF TGTGCCTGGAGCCTACCCGGGACTAGCGGCCCCTACGAGCAGTACTTC TRBD2 . TRBJ2-7 TRBV30
CASSPRQGENTEAFF TGTGCCAGCAGCCCAAGACAGGGTGAGAACACTGAAGCTTTCTTT TRBD1 . TRBJ1-1 TRBV5-5
CASSSTGTAQETQYF TGTGCCAGTAGTTCCACCGGGACAGCACAAGAGACCCAGTACTTC TRBD1 . TRBJ2-5 TRBV19
CATSLGWGRRHEQYF TGTGCCACCAGCCTCGGCTGGGGGCGCAGGCACGAGCAGTACTTC . . TRBJ2-7 TRBV15
CASRELVTYF TGTGCCAGCAGAGAACTAGTTACGTACTTC . many TRBJ2-4 TRBV2
CASSLGQAPDTQYF TGTGCCAGCAGCTTAGGACAGGCACCAGATACGCAGTATTTT . few TRBJ2-3 TRBV7-7
CASSLDLQGAGNTIYF TGCGCCAGCAGCTTGGACCTACAAGGAGCTGGAAACACCATATATTTT . . TRBJ1-3 TRBV5-1
CASSLLTGGGNTEAFF TGCGCCAGCAGCTTGTTGACAGGGGGGGGAAACACTGAAGCTTTCTTT TRBD1 . TRBJ1-1 TRBV5-1
CASRLAEETQYF TGTGCCAGCAGGCTAGCGGAAGAGACCCAGTACTTC TRBD2 once TRBJ2-5 TRBV6-6
CASSQPGQGSYGYTF TGCGCCAGCAGCCAACCGGGACAGGGGAGCTATGGCTACACCTTC TRBD1 . TRBJ1-2 TRBV4-1
CASTTPPGIEAFF TGTGCCAGCACCACCCCCCCCGGTATTGAAGCTTTCTTT . . TRBJ1-1 TRBV6-5
CASSLRTSAEQYF TGTGCCAGCAGCCTACGAACTAGCGCCGAGCAGTACTTC TRBD2 . TRBJ2-7 TRBV11-2
CSVTRADEGYTF TGCAGCGTGACTAGGGCTGATGAAGGCTACACCTTC . once TRBJ1-2 TRBV29-1
CASSLVGTGGFGETQYF TGCGCCAGCAGCTTGGTGGGGACAGGGGGTTTTGGAGAGACCCAGTACTTC TRBD1 once TRBJ2-5 TRBV5-1
CASSSSLMTGVYEQYF TGTGCCAGCAGCTCCTCGCTCATGACAGGGGTCTACGAGCAGTACTTC TRBD1 . TRBJ2-7 TRBV7-7
CASSDRGANVLTF TGTGCCAGCAGTGACAGGGGGGCCAACGTCCTGACTTTC . . TRBJ2-6 TRBV2
CASSYDRDYEQYF TGTGCCAGCAGTTACGACAGAGACTACGAGCAGTACTTC . . TRBJ2-7 TRBV6-6
CASSSPRLNTEAFF TGTGCCAGCAGTTCCCCGAGGTTGAACACTGAAGCTTTCTTT . few TRBJ1-1 TRBV6-5
CASRRASGGPRAKNIQYF TGTGCCAGCAGGAGGGCTAGCGGGGGGCCGAGGGCCAAAAACATTCAGTACTTC TRBD2 . TRBJ2-4 TRBV2
CASSPAGQPANYGYTF TGTGCCAGCTCACCAGCAGGACAGCCAGCTAACTATGGCTACACCTTC . . TRBJ1-2 TRBV18
CATSSGTPSYEQYF TGTGCCACCTCGTCCGGGACTCCTTCCTACGAGCAGTACTTC . once TRBJ2-7 TRBV10-3